The sequence of this T cell receptor (beta chain) was determined in a study of shared clonotypes between healthy human individuals. General study points: Few donors restricted represented genetic and exposure-history diversity.

Terminally differentiated effector memory CD45RA+ cells were left out of the naive CD8 fraction, which was CD45RO-negative and positively selected for CCR7. The V gene lost 4 bases and the J gene lost 0 bases, with 21 bases spanning the gap. Germline CDR1 and CDR2: SGDLS and YYNGEE. The CDR3 has 18 amino acids. Clones were read by immunoSEQ multiplex PCR, and TCRdb kept only the in-frame ones, dropping some. This sample has about 590,000 clones; just under 97% occur once, and the top ten carry 0.09% to 0.13%. On this clone: Its specificity is unknown.

This sequence was found in a woman in her twenties or thirties in good health. Sequenced: naive CD8+ T cells sorted from blood. The chain links TRBV9 to TRBJ2-3; either TRBD1 or TRBD2 may supply D (5 bases each). The CDR3 bases are TGTGCCAGCAGCTCCCCCAGGGCTAGCCCATCTAGCACAGATACGCAGTATTTT. Its translation: CASSSPRASPSSTDTQYF.